Following are 30 T cell receptor beta chains from one sample sequenced in a study of siplizumab effects on memory and regulatory T cells. Assay used: immunoSEQ multiplex PCR; TCRdb lists only in-frame clones, some missing. The sample has approximately 100,000 clones, roughly nine tenths seen once. Sequences were obtained from Tregs sorted from blood. These receptors originate from a human donor in good health.

This clone is a singleton in its sample. The rearrangement links TRBV27 to TRBJ2-5, with 10 nucleotides matching TRBD1. V shed 6 bases and J 4 bases; nucleotides not matched to a gene: 2. Germline V gene data show CDR1 as MNHEY and CDR2 as SMNVEV (reference sequence). CDR3 length equals 13 residues. CDR3 nucleotides: TGTGCCAGCAGAGACAGGGGGCGAGAGACCCAGTACTTC. Translated: CASRDRGRETQYF.

The rearrangement joins TRBV7-9 to TRBJ2-1; 9 bases match TRBD1. Germline CDR1 SEHNR, CDR2 FQNEAQ (reference sequence). The CDR3 length is 14 residues. With V trimmed by 4 bases and J by 8 bases, 6 bases remained unmatched. Written as DNA, the CDR3 is TGTGCCAGCAGCTCTGGACAGGGGTGGGATGAGCAGTTCTTC. It encodes CASSSGQGWDEQFF.

This clone showed up just once. This chain links TRBV6-5 with TRBJ2-1, with D tentatively TRBD1 (5 bases). Germline assignment: CDR1 MNHEY and CDR2 SVGAGI. The CDR3 is 15 amino acids. V lost 2 bases and J 2 bases, leaving 10 bases between the germline ends. The DNA for the CDR3 is TGTGCCAGCAGTTACGTGACAGCCGCCTACAATGAGCAGTTCTTC. Translation gives CASSYVTAAYNEQFF.

The genes are TRBV29-1 and TRBJ2-7; D is undetermined. Germline V gives CDR1 SQVTM, CDR2 ANQGSEA. V lost 5 bases and J 1 base, leaving 15 bases between the germline ends. The CDR3 length is 14 residues. The CDR3 region has the DNA TGCAGCGTTATGGGATTAGGGATTTCCTACGAGCAGTACTTC. Translating gives CSVMGLGISYEQYF.

This chain connects TRBV28 to TRBJ1-2; D is unclear. The CDR3 spans 14 residues. CDR1 is MDHEN and CDR2 is SYDVKM in the germline V gene. The V gene lost 4 bases and the J gene lost 2 bases, with 11 bases spanning the gap. For the CDR3, the DNA is TGTGCCAGCAGTTCGAGGTCCCAAAACTATGGCTACACCTTC. Encoded protein: CASSSRSQNYGYTF.

J is TRBJ1-1 and V is TRBV2, with no clear D. Germline CDR1 is SNHLY and CDR2 is FYNNEI. Trimming shortened V by 7 bases and J by 3 bases, and 15 bases separated the two germline ends. The CDR3 has 14 residues. The CDR3 coding sequence is TGTGCCAGCACCCTTGTGTTCCGGGACACTGAAGCTTTCTTT. Translating gives CASTLVFRDTEAFF.

The chain employs TRBV6-6 and TRBJ2-7; 7 bases align to TRBD1. This CDR3 has 13 amino acids. CDR1 is MNHNY and CDR2 is SVGAGI in the germline V gene (reference sequence). With 5 bases clipped from V and 3 bases from J, the junction kept 4 bases outside the gene matches. In DNA, the CDR3 is TGTGCCAGCAGTCGACAGGGTTACTACGAGCAGTACTTC. Residues: CASSRQGYYEQYF.

This clone occurred once. The rearrangement links TRBV11-2 to TRBJ2-3; D remains unclear. Per germline, CDR1 SGHAT and CDR2 FQNNGV. This CDR3 is 12 amino acids long. Trimming removed 5 bases at V and 4 bases at J, with 7 bases between. The CDR3: CASSPLADTQYF. The CDR3, as DNA: TGTGCCAGCAGCCCTCTAGCAGATACGCAGTATTTT.

The V gene is TRBV6-1, the J gene TRBJ1-1, with 10 bases aligning to TRBD1. The CDR3 totals 15 residues. In germline, CDR1 is MNHNS, CDR2 SASEGT. J lost 2 bases, V lost 8 bases, and 8 bases had no gene match. As DNA, the CDR3 is TGTGCCAGCGTTACGTGGGACAGGGGTAACACTGAAGCTTTCTTT. Encoded protein: CASVTWDRGNTEAFF.

This clone has a single count. The genes are TRBV27 and TRBJ2-7; 7 bases align to TRBD2. Germline CDR1 is MNHEY and CDR2 is SMNVEV (reference sequence). The V segment lost 3 bases and the J segment 5 bases; nucleotides outside the gene matches: 19. The CDR3 is 18 residues long. Written as DNA, the CDR3 is TGTGCCAGCAGTTTGTTCACCGGGGGGACGGGAGCTACCCACGAGCAGTACTTC. This sequence encodes CASSLFTGGTGATHEQYF.

The chain uses TRBV5-1 and TRBJ2-7, with a possible D match to TRBD1 (5 bases). V was cut by 9 bases and J by 4 bases, with 23 bases left in between. Germline assignment: CDR1 SGHRS and CDR2 YFSETQ. This CDR3 spans 15 amino acids. This CDR3 reads CANFLRVKKLYEQYF. CDR3 nucleotides: TGCGCCAACTTCCTCAGGGTCAAAAAACTTTACGAGCAGTACTTC.

This sequence joins TRBV6-6 and TRBJ2-7; either TRBD1 or TRBD2 may supply D (5 bases each). V lost 2 bases to trimming and J lost 3 bases, with 11 bases between them. The V gene's germline CDR1 is MNHNY and CDR2 SVGAGI (reference sequence). This CDR3 comprises 14 residues. CDR3 nucleotides: TGTGCCAGCAGTTACAACGGGGCGCTCTACGAGCAGTACTTC. It translates to CASSYNGALYEQYF.

The J gene is TRBJ1-2, the V gene TRBV28; D gene ambiguous. V gave up 10 bases and J gave up 2 bases, with 14 bases separating them. The CDR3 totals 13 residues. Germline V gene sequence: CDR1 MDHEN, CDR2 SYDVKM. CDR3 residues: CATLGSPNYGYTF. For the CDR3, the DNA is TGTGCCACCTTGGGGAGCCCAAACTATGGCTACACCTTC.

The chain employs TRBV19 and TRBJ1-4, with D uncertain. The V gene lost 3 bases and the J gene lost 6 bases, with 8 bases spanning the gap. The CDR3 covers 13 residues. Germline CDR1 and CDR2: LNHDA and SQIVND (reference sequence). The CDR3 loop is CASSMNRDEKLFF. The CDR3 DNA is TGTGCCAGTAGTATGAATCGAGATGAAAAACTGTTTTTT.

V usage is TRBV2 and J usage is TRBJ2-2; weak D call: TRBD1 (5 bases). The V gene lost 6 bases and the J gene lost 9 bases, with 11 bases spanning the gap. The length of the CDR3 is 12 residues. The germline gives CDR1 SNHLY, CDR2 FYNNEI. In DNA, the CDR3 is TGTGCCAGCAGCCAGGGCTTGCGGGAGCTGTTTTTT. As protein: CASSQGLRELFF.

This chain joins TRBV19 and TRBJ2-1, with TRBD2 matching 8 bases. This CDR3 region has 17 residues. Germline-derived CDR1 and CDR2 are LNHDA and SQIVND (reference sequence). With V trimmed by 6 bases and J by 3 bases, 13 bases remained unmatched. This CDR3 reads CASRGFSGSRGYNEQFF. Here the CDR3 DNA reads TGTGCCAGTAGAGGCTTCAGCGGGAGCAGGGGCTACAATGAGCAGTTCTTC.

The chain recombines TRBV19 with TRBJ2-2, with a tentative D call TRBD2 (5 bases). The CDR3 runs 13 residues. V lost 3 bases and J lost 6, with 8 bases in between. Germline V CDR1 and CDR2: LNHDA, SQIVND (reference sequence). CDR3 protein: CASSIMGAGELFF. The CDR3 region has the DNA TGTGCCAGTAGTATCATGGGAGCCGGGGAGCTGTTTTTT. Full variable domain (remainder filled in from reference TRBV19 and TRBJ2-2): DGGITQSPKYLFRKEGQNVTLSCEQNLNHDAMYWYRQDPGQGLRLIYYSQIVNDFQKGDIAEGYSVSREKKESFPLTVTSAQKNPTAFYLCASSIMGAGELFFGEGSRLTVL.

This rearrangement joins TRBV23-1 to TRBJ2-2, with TRBD1 identical over 8 bases. TRBV23-1 is an ORF; its function is uncertain. The V gene end was trimmed by 4 bases and the J gene end by 8 bases; junction bases not matched to a gene: 18. CDR3 length: 18 residues. The CDR3 DNA reads TGCGCCAGCAGTCCGCCGGACAGGGAAGGCCCCTTCGGGGGGGAGCTGTTTTTT. This translates into CASSPPDREGPFGGELFF.

Of note for this clone: Germline is not matched at one junction end, which may reflect a read error. The identical CDR3 is also encoded by other nucleotide sequences in the sample. The rearrangement uses TRBV7-7 and TRBJ2-3; unclear D gene. Germline CDR1 SSHAT, CDR2 FNYEAQ (reference sequence). This CDR3 is built from 12 residues. The CDR3 coding sequence is TGTGCTAGCAGCCCCCTAGGGGATACGCAGTATTTT. Protein: CASSPLGDTQYF. Filled out from reference TRBV7-7 and TRBJ2-3, the complete variable domain reads GAGVSQSPRYKVTKRGQDVTLRCDPISSHATLYWYQQALGQGPEFLTYFNYEAQPDKSGLPSDRFSAERPEGSISTLTIQRTEQRDSAMYRCASSPLGDTQYFGPGTRLTVL.

The V gene is TRBV27, the J gene TRBJ2-3, with 10 bases aligning to TRBD2. Germline assignment: CDR1 MNHEY and CDR2 SMNVEV (reference sequence). The CDR3 spans 16 residues. The J segment lost 7 bases and the V segment lost 5 bases, leaving 12 bases of the junction unmatched. The CDR3, as DNA: TGTGCCAGCAGTCCCCCAACTAGCGGGATTTCAAATACGCAGTATTTT. It yields the protein CASSPPTSGISNTQYF.

The chain joins TRBV6-1 to TRBJ2-1, with D uncertain. The V gene lost 6 bases and the J gene lost 8 bases, with 8 bases spanning the gap. The CDR3 extends over 11 amino acids. Germline values: CDR1 MNHNS, CDR2 SASEGT. CDR3 in DNA: TGTGCCAGCAGCCGTACCTATGAGCAGTTCTTC. Its translation: CASSRTYEQFF.

The genes are TRBV7-9 and TRBJ1-4; a weak D match, TRBD1 (6 bases). Germline V lookup: CDR1 SEHNR, CDR2 FQNEAQ (reference sequence). The V and J ends lost 1 base and 12 bases respectively, with 18 bases between them. This CDR3 comprises 15 residues. CDR3 protein: CASSLVGGPLEELFF. The CDR3 DNA reads TGTGCCAGCAGCTTAGTAGGGGGTCCCCTGGAGGAACTGTTTTTT.

Worth noting for this clone: Other DNA sequences within the sample encode an identical CDR3. This chain uses TRBV6-1 with TRBJ2-5; 9 positions match TRBD1. The CDR3 is 14 residues long. Trimming took 9 bases from V and 3 from J; bases not matched to a gene: 8. In germline, CDR1 is MNHNS, CDR2 SASEGT. The CDR3 protein is CASRSGTGKETQYF. The DNA for the CDR3 is TGTGCCAGTAGATCCGGGACAGGGAAAGAGACCCAGTACTTC.

V gene TRBV28 combines with J gene TRBJ2-1; D is perhaps TRBD1 (5 bases). Per the germline V gene, CDR1 is MDHEN and CDR2 is SYDVKM. The CDR3 is 15 residues long. V lost 3 bases and J 3 bases, leaving 12 bases between the germline ends. The CDR3, as DNA: TGTGCCAGCAGTTTTGGGGCAGGCCTCTACAATGAGCAGTTCTTC. It encodes CASSFGAGLYNEQFF.

V gene TRBV2 combines with J gene TRBJ2-5; the match to TRBD2 covers 9 bases. From germline, CDR1 is SNHLY and CDR2 FYNNEI. Trimming took 10 bases from V and 5 from J; bases not matched to a gene: 23. The CDR3 is 18 amino acids. CDR3 sequence: CAKPPAGLAYFGGETQYF. The CDR3 nucleotides are TGTGCCAAACCTCCAGCGGGACTAGCTTACTTCGGGGGGGAGACCCAGTACTTC.

The chain employs TRBV11-2 and TRBJ2-1; D is ambiguous. Germline V gene sequence: CDR1 SGHAT, CDR2 FQNNGV. V lost 7 bases to trimming and J lost 0 bases, with 13 bases between them. The CDR3 has 15 residues. The CDR3 spells CASINRGSSYNEQFF. CDR3 nucleotide sequence: TGTGCCAGCATAAACCGAGGAAGCTCCTACAATGAGCAGTTCTTC.

This clone has only a few counts. This chain joins TRBV28 and TRBJ1-5; D unclear. CDR1 MDHEN and CDR2 SYDVKM come from the germline V gene. With 5 bases removed from V and 4 bases from J, the gap between germline ends came to 6 bases. The CDR3 consists of 12 residues. The CDR3 is CASSLGNQPQHF. CDR3 nucleotides: TGTGCCAGCAGTCTAGGGAATCAGCCCCAGCATTTT.

The chain joins TRBV7-9 to TRBJ2-5; possibly TRBD1 or TRBD2 for D (5 bases each). TRBJ2-7 matches the DNA end more closely, so the J call is doubtful. This CDR3 contains 14 residues. The germline CDR1 and CDR2 sequences are SEHNR and FQNEAQ (reference sequence). The CDR3 DNA follows: TGTGCCAGCAGTCCGGACACTAGACGGGGCGAGCAGTACTTC. Residues: CASSPDTRRGEQYF.

This chain links TRBV18 with TRBJ2-1; 12 nucleotides line up with TRBD2. The CDR3 loop spans 15 amino acids. V lost 3 bases and J lost 6; bases outside the gene matches: 3. From germline, CDR1 is KGHSH and CDR2 LQKENI. Here the CDR3 reads CASSPQLAGGNEQFF. CDR3 bases: TGTGCCAGCTCACCGCAACTAGCGGGGGGCAATGAGCAGTTCTTC.

The CDR3 spells CASSQGISRSGNTIYF. The CDR3, as DNA: TGTGCCAGCAGCCAAGGCATCTCCCGCTCTGGAAACACCATATATTTT. The rearrangement joins TRBV14 to TRBJ1-3; D not certain. The ends were cut back, 1 base at V and 0 bases at J, with 10 bases in the middle. There are 16 residues in the CDR3. Germline V gives CDR1 SGHDN, CDR2 FVKESK.